What follows is one TCR beta chain and its context. These data come from a study of control samples from healthy donors and cancer patients. Trimming pared 5 bases from V and 2 bases from J, leaving 6 bases between. CDR1 is SGHNT, CDR2 YYREEE, per germline (reference sequence). The CDR3 runs to 12 residues. Data came from immunoSEQ multiplex PCR; TCRdb stores just in-frame clones and leaves some out. The table has 190,000 or so clones, 80% to 95% seen once. The TCR comes from a man younger than 35 in good health. The V gene is TRBV5-4, the J gene TRBJ2-3; D gene unclear. Sequencing was done on a sample of blood. The CDR3 DNA is TGTGCCAGCAGAAGAGACACAGATACGCAGTATTTT. This sequence encodes CASRRDTDTQYF.